Listed here are 26 T cell receptor beta chains from one sample, sequenced in a study of blood T cells in healthy people across ages. Through a sample-barcoded 5' primer and a J-beta primer mix, a second PCR was run for 7 to 11 cycles. TCRdb reprocessed the 5' RACE reads via MiXCR and lists one record per CDR3 protein. The sample lists 1,500,000 or so distinct CDR3 sequences, approximately 39% seen once, with approximately 4.1% in the top ten. What was sequenced was blood. These receptors were collected from a woman between 18 and 29 years old in good health.

The chain links TRBV20-1 to TRBJ1-4; 9 bases map to TRBD1. With 5 bases clipped from V and 7 bases from J, the junction kept 2 bases outside the gene matches. CDR3 length: 12 residues. Looked up from germline, CDR1 is DFQATT and CDR2 is SNEGSKA (reference sequence). In DNA, the CDR3 is TGCAGTGCTCGGACAGGGGTTGAAAAACTGTTTTTT. This gives the protein CSARTGVEKLFF.

This clonotype came up a few times. V and J are TRBV7-2 and TRBJ2-7; D call uncertain. This CDR3 is built from 12 residues. Germline V gene data show CDR1 as SGHTA and CDR2 as FQGNSA. Trimming took off 2 bases at V and 10 bases at J, with 12 bases between the two ends. CDR3 in amino acids: CASSLMNTGQYF. The CDR3 region has the DNA TGTGCCAGCAGCTTAATGAATACTGGTCAGTACTTC.

The chain employs TRBV19 and TRBJ2-2; D unresolved. This CDR3 has 15 residues. The V gene lost 9 bases and the J gene lost 7 bases, with 21 bases spanning the gap. From germline, CDR1 is LNHDA and CDR2 SQIVND (reference sequence). In DNA form, the CDR3 reads TGTGCCAGCCTGGACGGGTCTTCTCCGGGCGGGGAGCTGTTTTTT. Its protein product is CASLDGSSPGGELFF. Variable domain in full (rest from reference TRBV19 and TRBJ2-2): DGGITQSPKYLFRKEGQNVTLSCEQNLNHDAMYWYRQDPGQGLRLIYYSQIVNDFQKGDIAEGYSVSREKKESFPLTVTSAQKNPTAFYLCASLDGSSPGGELFFGEGSRLTVL.

In its sample, this clonotype was seen a few times. A much larger clone sits a single nucleotide away, making a read error possible. The rearrangement joins TRBV6-6 to TRBJ2-5; D is unclear. Germline V CDR1 and CDR2: MNHNY, SVGAGI (reference sequence). V lost 0 bases, J lost 5 bases, and 4 bases lay in between. The CDR3 has 12 residues. The CDR3 here is CASSYSVETQYF. For the CDR3, the DNA is TGTGCCAGCAGTTACTCGGTGGAGACCCAGTACTTC.

The chain joins TRBV11-2 to TRBJ1-1; no clear D gene. Deletions cut 4 bases from V and 4 bases from J, with 13 bases between. The germline gives CDR1 SGHAT, CDR2 FQNNGV. This CDR3 contains 14 residues. CDR3 amino acids: CASSYRDRSTEAFF. In DNA form, the CDR3 reads TGTGCCAGCAGCTACCGGGATCGGTCCACTGAAGCTTTCTTT.

The chain couples TRBV11-2 to TRBJ2-1; tentative D call: TRBD2 (6 bases). V was trimmed by 5 bases and J by 0 bases, leaving 14 bases between them. The CDR3 extends over 16 amino acids. Germline loops: CDR1 SGHAT, CDR2 FQNNGV. The CDR3, as DNA: TGTGCCAGCAGCACTACTCGGGGGAGCTCCTACAATGAGCAGTTCTTC. Translated: CASSTTRGSSYNEQFF.

CDR3 residues: CASRGTQVRGYTF. The CDR3 DNA reads as TGTGCCAGCAGAGGGACACAGGTCAGGGGCTACACCTTC. The genes are TRBV6-5 and TRBJ1-2; D may be TRBD1 (6 bases). Germline assignment: CDR1 MNHEY and CDR2 SVGAGI. Trimming shortened V by 6 bases and J by 8 bases, and 16 bases separated the two germline ends. The CDR3 sequence is 13 residues long.

The chain employs TRBV28 and TRBJ1-2; the D is unclear. The CDR3 totals 13 residues. In germline, CDR1 is MDHEN, CDR2 SYDVKM. Trimming removed 5 bases from V and 5 bases from J, with 12 bases in between. Written as DNA, the CDR3 is TGTGCCAGCAGTAGTAGGCCGGTTTATGGCTACACCTTC. Encoded protein: CASSSRPVYGYTF.

The rearrangement uses TRBV28 and TRBJ2-1; D unclear. The CDR3 length is 12 residues. The V and J ends lost 5 bases and 10 bases respectively, with 12 bases between them. The V gene's germline CDR1 is MDHEN and CDR2 SYDVKM. The CDR3 region is CASSPPVREQFF. Here the CDR3 DNA reads TGTGCCAGCAGTCCGCCCGTACGGGAGCAGTTCTTC. Looking up the rest from reference TRBV28 and TRBJ2-1 gives the full variable domain: DVKVTQSSRYLVKRTGEKVFLECVQDMDHENMFWYRQDPGLGLRLIYFSYDVKMKEKGDIPEGYSVSREKKERFSLILESASTNQTSMYLCASSPPVREQFFGPGTRLTVL.

This clonotype was observed a handful of times. V is TRBV4-2 and J is TRBJ2-2, with D maybe TRBD2 (6 bases). The germline CDR1 and CDR2 sequences are LGHNA and YNFKEQ. The V end lost 8 bases, the J end lost 2 bases, and 9 bases lay between the germline ends. There are 13 residues in the CDR3. The CDR3 spells CASGTHNTGELFF. As DNA, the CDR3 is TGTGCCAGCGGGACTCATAACACCGGGGAGCTGTTTTTT.

This chain uses TRBV28 with TRBJ1-5, with TRBD1 identical over 7 bases. Per the germline V gene, CDR1 is MDHEN and CDR2 is SYDVKM. V shed 4 bases, J shed 3 bases, and the junction held 12 bases outside the gene matches. The CDR3 is made up of 17 amino acids. The CDR3, as DNA: TGTGCCAGCAGTTATCGACAGGGCATATTACCCAATCAGCCCCAGCATTTT. Its translation: CASSYRQGILPNQPQHF.

On this clonotype: A much larger clone is a single base away; this may be a read error. The rearrangement uses TRBV12-3 or TRBV12-4 and TRBJ2-7; 14 nucleotides line up with TRBD2. The CDR3 totals 14 residues. Germline trimming cut 7 bases from V and 7 bases from J; bases unmatched to any gene: 6. The CDR3 spells CASKGLAGVYEQYF. The CDR3 coding sequence is TGTGCCAGCAAGGGACTAGCGGGGGTCTATGAGCAGTACTTC.

V is TRBV7-9 and J is TRBJ2-1; TRBD1 matches 9 bases. J was trimmed by 0 bases and V by 3 bases; bases with no gene match: 15. Germline loops: CDR1 SEHNR, CDR2 FQNEAQ (reference sequence). CDR3 length: 20 amino acids. The CDR3 bases are TGTGCCAGCAGCTTCGGAACACAGGGGGCACCCCCAAGCTCCTACAATGAGCAGTTCTTC. Its protein is CASSFGTQGAPPSSYNEQFF.

The chain couples TRBV12-3 or TRBV12-4 to TRBJ1-2; D gene ambiguous. The V and J ends lost 6 bases and 4 bases respectively, with 15 bases between them. This CDR3 spans 14 amino acids. CDR3 sequence (DNA): TGTGCCAGCAGCCATAGTGGGAGCCTCTATGGCTACACCTTC. Translated, it gives CASSHSGSLYGYTF.

The rearrangement uses TRBV12-3 or TRBV12-4 and TRBJ2-7, with TRBD2 identical over 7 bases. CDR3 length: 12 residues. The V gene end was trimmed by 10 bases and the J gene end by 6 bases; junction bases not matched to a gene: 9. The CDR3 bases are TGTGCCACCGGACTAGTCTTCACCGAGCAGTACTTC. Amino acids: CATGLVFTEQYF.

The genes are TRBV27 and TRBJ2-4; TRBD2 aligns across 13 bases. The J call is uncertain, as TRBJ2-7 better fits the DNA end. The CDR3 consists of 17 residues. Germline lookup yields CDR1 MNHEY and CDR2 SMNVEV (reference sequence). Written as DNA, the CDR3 is TGTGCCAGCAGTCAGACTAGCGGGGGGCGACTAATCGCCGAGCAGTACTTC. It translates to CASSQTSGGRLIAEQYF.

Only a few counts were recorded for this clonotype. The chain uses TRBV29-1 and TRBJ2-7; 10 bases align to TRBD1. Germline trimming cut 4 bases from V and 6 bases from J; bases unmatched to any gene: 3. Looked up from germline, CDR1 is SQVTM and CDR2 is ANQGSEA. This CDR3 is 12 amino acids long. In DNA, the CDR3 is TGCAGCGTTGGTGGACAGGGGGGCGAGCAGTACTTC. Translation gives CSVGGQGGEQYF.

This sequence joins TRBV30 and TRBJ2-7, with 7 bases aligning to TRBD1. The CDR3 has 13 amino acids. Germline lookup yields CDR1 GTSNPN and CDR2 SVGIG (reference sequence). After removal of 5 bases from V and 1 base from J, the junction contained 5 bases not matched to a gene. CDR3 sequence (DNA): TGTGCCTGGGAGGCAGGGGGTTCCTACGAGCAGTACTTC. This translates into CAWEAGGSYEQYF.

The sample holds a few counts of this clonotype. V and J are TRBV7-2 and TRBJ2-4; D remains unclear. The CDR3 is made up of 14 amino acids. Germline assignment: CDR1 SGHTA and CDR2 FQGNSA. V gave up 1 base and J gave up 3 bases, with 7 bases separating them. The CDR3 sequence is CASSLVAVKNIQYF. The CDR3 DNA reads TGTGCCAGCAGCTTAGTTGCGGTCAAAAACATTCAGTACTTC.

The chain employs TRBV7-2 and TRBJ2-1, with a possible D match to TRBD2 (7 bases). The CDR3 is 14 residues long. V was pared by 5 bases and J by 7 bases, with 15 bases between. CDR1 is SGHTA and CDR2 is FQGNSA in the germline V gene. The CDR3 DNA follows: TGTGCCAGCAGCCCCAGAGGGGGGGGGAATGAGCAGTTCTTC. This codes for CASSPRGGGNEQFF.

The chain joins TRBV21-1 to TRBJ2-1. TRBV21-1 has pseudogene status. The CDR3 length is 16 residues. Here the CDR3 reads CASRPGWQGSYNEQFF. CDR3 nucleotide sequence: TGTGCCAGCAGACCAGGTTGGCAGGGCTCCTACAATGAGCAGTTCTTC.

The CDR3: CSDMGHSGYGYTF. For the CDR3, the DNA is TGCAGTGACATGGGACACTCTGGCTATGGCTACACCTTC. The gene calls are TRBV20-1 and TRBJ1-2, with TRBD1 as a possible D gene (6 bases). V was pared by 7 bases and J by 4 bases, with 16 bases between. The length of the CDR3 is 13 residues. The germline V gene encodes CDR1 DFQATT and CDR2 SNEGSKA (reference sequence).

The gene calls are TRBV20-1 and TRBJ2-1; 7 bases align to TRBD2. This CDR3 spans 11 amino acids. Looked up from germline, CDR1 is DFQATT and CDR2 is SNEGSKA (reference sequence). CDR3 nucleotides: TGCAGCGCGATGCGGGGGAATGAGCAGTTCTTC. This encodes CSAMRGNEQFF.

This clonotype was observed a few times. The chain joins TRBV9 to TRBJ2-5; maybe TRBD2 (6 bases). The V gene lost 0 bases and the J gene lost 3 bases, with 12 bases spanning the gap. The CDR3 is made up of 15 amino acids. The V gene's germline CDR1 is SGDLS and CDR2 YYNGEE. The CDR3: CASSVDTTSEETQYF. The CDR3 DNA reads TGTGCCAGCAGCGTAGATACGACTAGTGAAGAGACCCAGTACTTC.

The chain uses TRBV7-8 and TRBJ1-6; possibly TRBD1 for D (5 bases). The germline V and J ends were trimmed by 0 bases and 8 bases, with 17 bases remaining between them. Germline CDR1 and CDR2: SGHVS and FQNEAQ. This CDR3 contains 17 residues. The CDR3 nucleotides read TGTGCCAGCAGCTTAGCTCCCGGCAGGGCTGGGGATTCACCCCTCCACTTT. It yields the protein CASSLAPGRAGDSPLHF.

The V and J genes are TRBV12-3 or TRBV12-4 and TRBJ1-5; D is possibly TRBD1 (5 bases). V was cut by 2 bases and J by 4 bases, with 15 bases left in between. The CDR3 length is 16 residues. Here the CDR3 reads CASSLSYPGGNQPQHF. CDR3 bases: TGTGCCAGCAGTTTAAGTTACCCCGGGGGGAATCAGCCCCAGCATTTT.